The sequence of this T cell receptor beta chain was determined in a study of radiotherapy plus CTLA-4 blockade in lung cancer. The trim removed 3 bases at V and 0 bases at J, leaving 3 bases unmatched. This CDR3 region has 15 residues. CDR1 is LNHDA, CDR2 SQIVND, per germline (reference sequence). TCRdb's table, derived via immunoSEQ multiplex PCR, lists solely in-frame clones and lacks some. This repertoire shows about 70,000 clones, 79% found once; its top ten account for roughly 10%. The genes are TRBV19 and TRBJ2-3, with 7 bases matching TRBD1. Sequenced material: peripheral blood, taken from a patient treated with radiotherapy plus ipilimumab. The receptor was isolated from a human donor with non-small cell lung cancer who had a complete response to radiotherapy plus ipilimumab. This CDR3 reads CASSMGQPSTDTQYF. The CDR3 nucleotides read TGTGCCAGTAGTATGGGACAGCCAAGCACAGATACGCAGTATTTT.